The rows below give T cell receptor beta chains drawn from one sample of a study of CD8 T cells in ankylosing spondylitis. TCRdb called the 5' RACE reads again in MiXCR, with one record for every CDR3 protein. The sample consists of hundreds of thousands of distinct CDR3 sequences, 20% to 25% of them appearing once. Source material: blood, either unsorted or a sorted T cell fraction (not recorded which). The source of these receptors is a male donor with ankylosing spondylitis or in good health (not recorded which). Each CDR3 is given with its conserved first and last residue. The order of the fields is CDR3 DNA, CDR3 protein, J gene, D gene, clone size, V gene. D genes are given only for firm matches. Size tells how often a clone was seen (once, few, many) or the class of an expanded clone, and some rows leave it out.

CDR3 DNA: TGTGCCACCAGTGCGACTGCGACCACAGATACGCAGTATTTT
CDR3 protein: CATSATATTDTQYF
J gene: TRBJ2-3
D gene: -
clone size: many
V gene: TRBV24-1

CDR3 DNA: TGTGCCAGCACCCGGGACAGACCCTACGAGCAGTACTTC
CDR3 protein: CASTRDRPYEQYF
J gene: TRBJ2-7
D gene: TRBD1
clone size: -
V gene: TRBV7-9

CDR3 DNA: TGTGCCAGCAGTTTTGACGCCAGTGGCTCCTACAATGAGCAGTTCTTC
CDR3 protein: CASSFDASGSYNEQFF
J gene: TRBJ2-1
D gene: -
clone size: few
V gene: TRBV27

CDR3 DNA: TGTGCCAGCATCCTAAGCGTAGAGGGGACCGTTTACGAGCAGTACTTC
CDR3 protein: CASILSVEGTVYEQYF
J gene: TRBJ2-7
D gene: -
clone size: -
V gene: TRBV12-3/TRBV12-4

CDR3 DNA: TGTGCCAGCAGCTTGATGGGACGGAACTACGAGCAGTACTTC
CDR3 protein: CASSLMGRNYEQYF
J gene: TRBJ2-7
D gene: -
clone size: -
V gene: TRBV5-6

CDR3 DNA: TGCAGCGTCCGGGACAGAGAAGTAGCCAAAAACATTCAGTACTTC
CDR3 protein: CSVRDREVAKNIQYF
J gene: TRBJ2-4
D gene: TRBD1
clone size: -
V gene: TRBV29-1

CDR3 DNA: TGTGCCAGCTTGGATTCTCTGACCAAGACAGCCAAAAACATTCAGTACTTC
CDR3 protein: CASLDSLTKTAKNIQYF
J gene: TRBJ2-4
D gene: -
clone size: -
V gene: TRBV2

CDR3 DNA: TGTGCCAGCACTCGCGAGGATCTTTCGGGCGGGGAGCTGTTTTTT
CDR3 protein: CASTREDLSGGELFF
J gene: TRBJ2-2
D gene: -
clone size: few
V gene: TRBV12-3/TRBV12-4

CDR3 DNA: TGTGCCAGCAGCTTCCACGACGAAGAGACCCAGTACTTC
CDR3 protein: CASSFHDEETQYF
J gene: TRBJ2-5
D gene: -
clone size: -
V gene: TRBV7-8

CDR3 DNA: TGTGCCATCAGTGATAGGTTTCGGCTAGCGGACAATGAGCAGTTCTTC
CDR3 protein: CAISDRFRLADNEQFF
J gene: TRBJ2-1
D gene: TRBD2
clone size: -
V gene: TRBV10-3

CDR3 DNA: TGTGCCACCAGCGGGGGGTTGGTCGATTTTGCCAAAAACATTCAGTACTTC
CDR3 protein: CATSGGLVDFAKNIQYF
J gene: TRBJ2-4
D gene: -
clone size: -
V gene: TRBV15

CDR3 DNA: TGCGCCAGCAGGCGGACCAGTTCCTCCGAGCAGTACTTC
CDR3 protein: CASRRTSSSEQYF
J gene: TRBJ2-7
D gene: -
clone size: -
V gene: TRBV4-1

CDR3 DNA: TGTGCCAGCAGTCCGACGCGACCCGCTCTTACGCAGTATTTT
CDR3 protein: CASSPTRPALTQYF
J gene: TRBJ2-3
D gene: -
clone size: few
V gene: TRBV27

CDR3 DNA: TGCGCCAGCAGCCACGACAGGTCCGACAATGAGCAGTTCTTC
CDR3 protein: CASSHDRSDNEQFF
J gene: TRBJ2-1
D gene: -
clone size: -
V gene: TRBV4-1

CDR3 DNA: TGTGCCAGCACCGGACTAGCGGGGGGGGGCACCGGGGAGCTGTTTTTT
CDR3 protein: CASTGLAGGGTGELFF
J gene: TRBJ2-2
D gene: TRBD2
clone size: few
V gene: TRBV12-3/TRBV12-4

CDR3 DNA: TGTGCCAGCAGCTTGGGGTTGACGGGGGCCAACGTCCTGACTTTC
CDR3 protein: CASSLGLTGANVLTF
J gene: TRBJ2-6
D gene: -
clone size: -
V gene: TRBV5-5

CDR3 DNA: TGTGCCAGCAGCCACCGGGACAGGGACTACGAGCAGTACTTC
CDR3 protein: CASSHRDRDYEQYF
J gene: TRBJ2-7
D gene: TRBD1
clone size: few
V gene: TRBV7-9

CDR3 DNA: TGTGCCAGCGCAGGGGGGACCGGGGAGCTGTTTTTT
CDR3 protein: CASAGGTGELFF
J gene: TRBJ2-2
D gene: -
clone size: few
V gene: TRBV12-3/TRBV12-4

CDR3 DNA: TGCGCCAGCAGTGTGTTCGGAACCTACGAGCAGTACTTC
CDR3 protein: CASSVFGTYEQYF
J gene: TRBJ2-7
D gene: -
clone size: many
V gene: TRBV10-2

CDR3 DNA: TGTGCCACCAGCAGAGGACGGTATGAGCAGTTCTTC
CDR3 protein: CATSRGRYEQFF
J gene: TRBJ2-1
D gene: -
clone size: few
V gene: TRBV15

CDR3 DNA: TGTGCCAGCAGCCTAGGGACTAGCGGGGGGGAATACAATGAGCAGTTCTTC
CDR3 protein: CASSLGTSGGEYNEQFF
J gene: TRBJ2-1
D gene: TRBD2
clone size: few
V gene: TRBV9

CDR3 DNA: TGTGCCAGCAGTTTAGCTCGGACTAGCCATGAGCAGTTCTTC
CDR3 protein: CASSLARTSHEQFF
J gene: TRBJ2-1
D gene: TRBD2
clone size: -
V gene: TRBV12-3/TRBV12-4

CDR3 DNA: TGTGCCAGCAGCCAAGAGGCCTCGAGCGGGACAGGGTGGAACGAGCAGTACTTC
CDR3 protein: CASSQEASSGTGWNEQYF
J gene: TRBJ2-7
D gene: TRBD1
clone size: -
V gene: TRBV14

CDR3 DNA: TGTGCCAGCAGCCCCGAAAGGCCCGAAGAAGCTTTCTTT
CDR3 protein: CASSPERPEEAFF
J gene: TRBJ1-1
D gene: -
clone size: -
V gene: TRBV9

CDR3 DNA: TGTGCCACCAAGTCAGCCAATGAGCAGTTCTTC
CDR3 protein: CATKSANEQFF
J gene: TRBJ2-1
D gene: -
clone size: -
V gene: TRBV11-2

CDR3 DNA: TGTGCCAGCAGCCTAGCGTGGGGGGCTGGAGATACGCAGTATTTT
CDR3 protein: CASSLAWGAGDTQYF
J gene: TRBJ2-3
D gene: -
clone size: -
V gene: TRBV7-6

CDR3 DNA: TGCGCCAGCAGCCACCCCTCGACGGTGCACACTGAAGCTTTCTTT
CDR3 protein: CASSHPSTVHTEAFF
J gene: TRBJ1-1
D gene: -
clone size: -
V gene: TRBV4-1

CDR3 DNA: TGCAGCGTTGAGACTAGCGGACGCACAGATACGCAGTATTTT
CDR3 protein: CSVETSGRTDTQYF
J gene: TRBJ2-3
D gene: TRBD2
clone size: -
V gene: TRBV29-1

CDR3 DNA: TGCAGCGTTGAAGAGGACGGGGGGGTCCGGGAGACCCAGTACTTC
CDR3 protein: CSVEEDGGVRETQYF
J gene: TRBJ2-5
D gene: TRBD2
clone size: -
V gene: TRBV29-1

CDR3 DNA: TGTGCCAGCAGCCAATCGCCAACCTCCTACGAGCAGTACTTC
CDR3 protein: CASSQSPTSYEQYF
J gene: TRBJ2-7
D gene: -
clone size: few
V gene: TRBV16

CDR3 DNA: TGCGCCAGCAGCCAAGATACCAGAACTTACTACGAGCAGTACTTC
CDR3 protein: CASSQDTRTYYEQYF
J gene: TRBJ2-7
D gene: -
clone size: -
V gene: TRBV4-1

CDR3 DNA: TGTGCCAGCAGCTTATTGGGGAAATATAGCAATCAGCCCCAGCATTTT
CDR3 protein: CASSLLGKYSNQPQHF
J gene: TRBJ1-5
D gene: -
clone size: -
V gene: TRBV7-8

CDR3 DNA: TGTGCCAGCACCGTGGGAGACACAGATACGCAGTATTTT
CDR3 protein: CASTVGDTDTQYF
J gene: TRBJ2-3
D gene: -
clone size: few
V gene: TRBV12-3/TRBV12-4

CDR3 DNA: TGCAGCGCCCGGTCCGGGTGGGGCAATGAGCAGTTCTTC
CDR3 protein: CSARSGWGNEQFF
J gene: TRBJ2-1
D gene: -
clone size: -
V gene: TRBV29-1

CDR3 DNA: TGTGCCAGCAGCCGCCCATTGGAGGGCAGGCAAGAGACCCAGTACTTC
CDR3 protein: CASSRPLEGRQETQYF
J gene: TRBJ2-5
D gene: -
clone size: -
V gene: TRBV3-1

CDR3 DNA: TGTGCCAGCAGTTTCACGGGGTTTAGCACAGATACGCAGTATTTT
CDR3 protein: CASSFTGFSTDTQYF
J gene: TRBJ2-3
D gene: -
clone size: few
V gene: TRBV12-3/TRBV12-4

CDR3 DNA: TGTGCCAGCAGTCCCAGTAAGGGGGACACTGAAGCTTTCTTT
CDR3 protein: CASSPSKGDTEAFF
J gene: TRBJ1-1
D gene: -
clone size: -
V gene: TRBV12-3/TRBV12-4

CDR3 DNA: TGTGCCAGCAGTTTCGGTGCGGGTTCCGAGCAGTACTTC
CDR3 protein: CASSFGAGSEQYF
J gene: TRBJ2-7
D gene: -
clone size: -
V gene: TRBV27

CDR3 DNA: TGCAGCGTTGCTTCCAGCTCCTACGAGCAGTACTTC
CDR3 protein: CSVASSSYEQYF
J gene: TRBJ2-7
D gene: -
clone size: -
V gene: TRBV29-1

CDR3 DNA: TGTGCCAGCAGCGTAGCCACTACCTCCTACGAGCAGTACTTC
CDR3 protein: CASSVATTSYEQYF
J gene: TRBJ2-7
D gene: -
clone size: -
V gene: TRBV9

CDR3 DNA: TGTGCCAGCAGTTTAGGTGCTAGCGGGGGGGCCGGCGGTACGCAGTATTTT
CDR3 protein: CASSLGASGGAGGTQYF
J gene: TRBJ2-3
D gene: TRBD2
clone size: -
V gene: TRBV27

CDR3 DNA: TGTGCCAGCAGCCCATCTGGGTGGCAAGAGACCCAGTACTTC
CDR3 protein: CASSPSGWQETQYF
J gene: TRBJ2-5
D gene: -
clone size: few
V gene: TRBV7-9